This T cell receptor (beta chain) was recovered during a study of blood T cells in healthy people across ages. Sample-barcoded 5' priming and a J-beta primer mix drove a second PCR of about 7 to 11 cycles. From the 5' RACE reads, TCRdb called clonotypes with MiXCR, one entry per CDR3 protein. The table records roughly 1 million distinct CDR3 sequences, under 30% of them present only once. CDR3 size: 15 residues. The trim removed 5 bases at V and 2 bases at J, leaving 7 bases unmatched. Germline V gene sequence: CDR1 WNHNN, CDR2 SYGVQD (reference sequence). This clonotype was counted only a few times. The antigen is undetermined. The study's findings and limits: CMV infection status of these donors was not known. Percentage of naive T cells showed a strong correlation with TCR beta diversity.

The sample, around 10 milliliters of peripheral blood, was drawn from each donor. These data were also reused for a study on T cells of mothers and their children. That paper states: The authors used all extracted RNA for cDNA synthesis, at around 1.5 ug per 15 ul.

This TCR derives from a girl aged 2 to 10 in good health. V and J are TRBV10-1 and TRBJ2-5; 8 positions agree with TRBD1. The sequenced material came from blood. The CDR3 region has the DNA TGCGCCAGCAGTAGGGACAGGCGGCTACAAGAGACCCAGTACTTC. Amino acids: CASSRDRRLQETQYF.